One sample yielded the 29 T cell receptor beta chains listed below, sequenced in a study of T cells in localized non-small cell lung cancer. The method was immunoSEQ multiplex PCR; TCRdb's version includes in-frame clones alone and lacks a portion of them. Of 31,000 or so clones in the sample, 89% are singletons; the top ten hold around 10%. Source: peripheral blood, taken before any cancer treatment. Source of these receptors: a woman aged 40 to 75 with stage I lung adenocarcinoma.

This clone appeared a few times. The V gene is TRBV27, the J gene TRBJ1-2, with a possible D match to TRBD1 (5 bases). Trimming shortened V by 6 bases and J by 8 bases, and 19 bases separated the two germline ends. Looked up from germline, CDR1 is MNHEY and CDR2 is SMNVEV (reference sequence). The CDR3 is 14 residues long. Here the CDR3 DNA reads TGTGCCAGCAGCCCCTTTGCAGGGTCCGACGGCTACACCTTC. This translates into CASSPFAGSDGYTF.

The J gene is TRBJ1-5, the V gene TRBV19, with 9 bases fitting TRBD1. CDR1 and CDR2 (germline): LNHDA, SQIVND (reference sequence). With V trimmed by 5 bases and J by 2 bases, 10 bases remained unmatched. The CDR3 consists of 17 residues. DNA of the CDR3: TGTGCCAGTAGTTTATCGGACAGGGGTGGTGGCAATCAGCCCCAGCATTTT. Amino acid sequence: CASSLSDRGGGNQPQHF.

CDR3 loop: CASSLTSNAGELFF. In DNA form, the CDR3 reads TGCGCCAGCAGCTTGACTAGTAACGCCGGGGAGCTGTTTTTT. The chain recombines TRBV5-1 with TRBJ2-2; possibly TRBD2 for D (5 bases). This CDR3 is 14 amino acids long. Trimming removed 1 base from V and 6 bases from J, with 10 bases in between. Germline CDR1 SGHRS, CDR2 YFSETQ.

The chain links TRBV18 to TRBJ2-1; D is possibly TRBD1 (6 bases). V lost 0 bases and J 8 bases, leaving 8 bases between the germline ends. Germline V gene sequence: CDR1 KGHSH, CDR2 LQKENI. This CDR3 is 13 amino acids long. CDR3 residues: CASSPPSGDEQFF. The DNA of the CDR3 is TGTGCCAGCTCACCACCGTCAGGGGATGAGCAGTTCTTC. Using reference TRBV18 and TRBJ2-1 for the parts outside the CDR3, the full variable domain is NAGVMQNPRHLVRRRGQEARLRCSPMKGHSHVYWYRQLPEEGLKFMVYLQKENIIDESGMPKERFSAEFPKEGPSILRIQQVVRGDSAAYFCASSPPSGDEQFFGPGTRLTVL.

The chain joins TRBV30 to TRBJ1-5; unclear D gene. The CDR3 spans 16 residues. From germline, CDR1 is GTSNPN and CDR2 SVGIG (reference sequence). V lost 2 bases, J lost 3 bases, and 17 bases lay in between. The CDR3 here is CAWSLTAPVFNQPQHF. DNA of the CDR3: TGTGCCTGGAGTTTAACAGCGCCCGTTTTCAATCAGCCCCAGCATTTT.

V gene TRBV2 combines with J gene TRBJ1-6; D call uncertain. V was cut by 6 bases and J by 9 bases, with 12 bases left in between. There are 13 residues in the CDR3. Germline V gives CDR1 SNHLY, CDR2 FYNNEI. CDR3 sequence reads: CASRFDFASPLHF. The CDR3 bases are TGTGCCAGCAGGTTTGACTTTGCTTCACCCCTCCACTTT.

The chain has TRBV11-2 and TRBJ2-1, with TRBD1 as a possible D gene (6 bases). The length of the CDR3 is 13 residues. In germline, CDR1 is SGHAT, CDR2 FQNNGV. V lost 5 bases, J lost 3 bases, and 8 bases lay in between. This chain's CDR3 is CASSTGHYNEQFF. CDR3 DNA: TGTGCCAGCAGCACGGGACACTACAATGAGCAGTTCTTC.

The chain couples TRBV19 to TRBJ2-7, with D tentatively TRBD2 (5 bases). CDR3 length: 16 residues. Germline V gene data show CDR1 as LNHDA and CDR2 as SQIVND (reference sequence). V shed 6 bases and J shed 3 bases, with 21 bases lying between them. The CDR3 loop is CASSPDGIQGNYEQYF. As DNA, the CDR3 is TGTGCCAGTAGCCCCGACGGGATTCAAGGAAACTACGAGCAGTACTTC.

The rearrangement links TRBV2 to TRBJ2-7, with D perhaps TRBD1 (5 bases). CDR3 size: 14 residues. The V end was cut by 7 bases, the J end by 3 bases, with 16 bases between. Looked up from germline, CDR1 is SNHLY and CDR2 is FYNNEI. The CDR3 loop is CASIPTAGIYEQYF. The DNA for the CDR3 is TGTGCCAGCATCCCTACGGCAGGGATCTACGAGCAGTACTTC.

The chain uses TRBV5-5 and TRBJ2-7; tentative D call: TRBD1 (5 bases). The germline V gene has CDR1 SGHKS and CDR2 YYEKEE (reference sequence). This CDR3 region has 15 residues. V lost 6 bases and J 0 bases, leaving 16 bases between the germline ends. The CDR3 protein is CASTRTWGSSYEQYF. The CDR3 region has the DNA TGTGCCAGCACCCGAACCTGGGGCAGCTCCTACGAGCAGTACTTC.

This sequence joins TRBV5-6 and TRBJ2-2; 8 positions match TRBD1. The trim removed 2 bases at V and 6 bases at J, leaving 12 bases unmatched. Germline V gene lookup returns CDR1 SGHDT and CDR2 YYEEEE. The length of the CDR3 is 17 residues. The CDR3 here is CASSFTQGAKVPGELFF. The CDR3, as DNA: TGTGCCAGCAGCTTCACCCAGGGGGCGAAAGTCCCCGGGGAGCTGTTTTTT.

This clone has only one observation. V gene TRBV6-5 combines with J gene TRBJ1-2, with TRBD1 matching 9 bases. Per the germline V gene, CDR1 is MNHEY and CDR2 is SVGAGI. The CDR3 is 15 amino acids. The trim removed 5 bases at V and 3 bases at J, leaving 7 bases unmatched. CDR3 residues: CASSGDRERHYGYTF. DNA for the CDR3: TGTGCCAGCAGTGGGGACAGGGAAAGGCACTATGGCTACACCTTC.

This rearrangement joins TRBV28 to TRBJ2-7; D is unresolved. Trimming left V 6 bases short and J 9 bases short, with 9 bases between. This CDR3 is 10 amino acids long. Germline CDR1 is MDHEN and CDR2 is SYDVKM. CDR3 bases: TGTGCCAGCAGCTCTATCAGGCAGTACTTC. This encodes CASSSIRQYF.

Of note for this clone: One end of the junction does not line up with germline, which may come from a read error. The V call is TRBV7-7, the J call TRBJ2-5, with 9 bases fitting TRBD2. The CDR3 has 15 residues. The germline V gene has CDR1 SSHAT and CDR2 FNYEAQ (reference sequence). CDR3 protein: CASSPRLAEAETQYF. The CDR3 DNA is TGTGCTAGCAGCCCGAGACTAGCGGAGGCAGAGACCCAGTACTTC.

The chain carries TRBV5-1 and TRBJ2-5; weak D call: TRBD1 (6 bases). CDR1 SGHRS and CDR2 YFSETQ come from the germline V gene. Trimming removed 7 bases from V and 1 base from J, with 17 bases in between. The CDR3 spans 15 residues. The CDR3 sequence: CASRVAGATQETQYF. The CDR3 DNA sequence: TGCGCCAGCCGAGTTGCAGGGGCGACCCAAGAGACCCAGTACTTC. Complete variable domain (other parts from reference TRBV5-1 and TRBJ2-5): KAGVTQTPRYLIKTRGQQVTLSCSPISGHRSVSWYQQTPGQGLQFLFEYFSETQRNKGNFPGRFSGRQFSNSRSEMNVSTLELGDSALYLCASRVAGATQETQYFGPGTRLLVL.

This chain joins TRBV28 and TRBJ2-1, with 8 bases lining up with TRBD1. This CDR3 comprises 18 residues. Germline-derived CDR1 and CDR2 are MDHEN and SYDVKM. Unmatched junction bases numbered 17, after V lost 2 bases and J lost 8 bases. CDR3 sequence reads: CASSLLLRTGPADYEQFF. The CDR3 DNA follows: TGTGCCAGCAGTTTACTACTCCGGACAGGGCCCGCTGATTATGAGCAGTTCTTC.

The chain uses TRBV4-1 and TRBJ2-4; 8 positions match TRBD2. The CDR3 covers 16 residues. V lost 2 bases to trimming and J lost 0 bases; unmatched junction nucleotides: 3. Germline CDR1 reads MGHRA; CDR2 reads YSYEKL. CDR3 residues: CASSQSGGAAKNIQYF. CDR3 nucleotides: TGCGCCAGCAGCCAATCGGGGGGGGCAGCCAAAAACATTCAGTACTTC.

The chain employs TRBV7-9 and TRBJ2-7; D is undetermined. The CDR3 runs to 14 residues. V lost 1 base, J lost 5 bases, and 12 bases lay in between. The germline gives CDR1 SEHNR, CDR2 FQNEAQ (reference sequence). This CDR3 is CASSLEAGPHEQYF. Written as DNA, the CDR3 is TGTGCCAGCAGCTTAGAGGCCGGGCCACACGAGCAGTACTTC.

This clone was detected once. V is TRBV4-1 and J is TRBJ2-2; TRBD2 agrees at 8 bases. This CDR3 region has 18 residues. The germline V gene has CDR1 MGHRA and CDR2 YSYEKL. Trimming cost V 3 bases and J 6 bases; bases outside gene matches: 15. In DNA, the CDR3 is TGCGCCAGCAGCCAGGCCTTGGGGGCGGGAGGTAGTGCCGGGGAGCTGTTTTTT. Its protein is CASSQALGAGGSAGELFF.

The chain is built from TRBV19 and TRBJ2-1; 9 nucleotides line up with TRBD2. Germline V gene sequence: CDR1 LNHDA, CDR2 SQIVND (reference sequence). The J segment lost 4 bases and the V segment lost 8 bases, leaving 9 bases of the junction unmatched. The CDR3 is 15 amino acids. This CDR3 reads CASQTSGSLYNEQFF. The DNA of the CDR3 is TGTGCCAGTCAGACTAGCGGATCCTTATACAATGAGCAGTTCTTC.

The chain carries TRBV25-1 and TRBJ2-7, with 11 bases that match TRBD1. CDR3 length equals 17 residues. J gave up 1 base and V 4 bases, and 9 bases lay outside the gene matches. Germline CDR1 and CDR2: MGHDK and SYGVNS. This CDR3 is CASSALSGTGGSYEQYF. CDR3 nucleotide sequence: TGTGCCAGCAGTGCCCTCTCCGGGACAGGGGGATCCTACGAGCAGTACTTC.

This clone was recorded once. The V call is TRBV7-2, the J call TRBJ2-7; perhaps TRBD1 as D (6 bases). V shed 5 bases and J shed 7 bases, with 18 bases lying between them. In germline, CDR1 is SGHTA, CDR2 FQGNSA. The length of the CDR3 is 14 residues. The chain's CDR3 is CASSPTPGEGEQYF. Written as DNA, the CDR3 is TGTGCCAGCAGCCCGACCCCAGGGGAAGGGGAGCAGTACTTC.

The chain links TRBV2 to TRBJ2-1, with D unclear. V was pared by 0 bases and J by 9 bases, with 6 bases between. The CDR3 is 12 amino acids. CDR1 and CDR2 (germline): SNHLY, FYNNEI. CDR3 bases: TGTGCCAGCAGTGAAGCGCCGGGTGAGCAGTTCTTC. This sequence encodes CASSEAPGEQFF. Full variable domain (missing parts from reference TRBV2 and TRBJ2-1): EPEVTQTPSHQVTQMGQEVILRCVPISNHLYFYWYRQILGQKVEFLVSFYNNEISEKSEIFDDQFSVERPDGSNFTLKIRSTKLEDSAMYFCASSEAPGEQFFGPGTRLTVL.

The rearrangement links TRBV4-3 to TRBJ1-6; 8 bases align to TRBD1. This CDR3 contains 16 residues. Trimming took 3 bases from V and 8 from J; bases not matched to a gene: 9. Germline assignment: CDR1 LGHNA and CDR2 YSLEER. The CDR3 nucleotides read TGCGCCAGCAGCCAGGCGACTTACAGGGGGGATTCACCCCTCCACTTT. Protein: CASSQATYRGDSPLHF.

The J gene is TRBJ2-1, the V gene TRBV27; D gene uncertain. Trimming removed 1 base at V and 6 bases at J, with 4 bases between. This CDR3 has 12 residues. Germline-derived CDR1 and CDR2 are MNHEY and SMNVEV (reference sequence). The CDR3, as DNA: TGTGCCAGCAGTTTATGGGGCAATGAGCAGTTCTTC. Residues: CASSLWGNEQFF.

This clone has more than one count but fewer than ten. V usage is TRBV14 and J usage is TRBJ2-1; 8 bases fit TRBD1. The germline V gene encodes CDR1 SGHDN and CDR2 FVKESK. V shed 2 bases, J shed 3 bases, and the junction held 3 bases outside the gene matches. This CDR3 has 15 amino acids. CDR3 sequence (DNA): TGTGCCAGCAGCCAACCGGGACAGGACTACAATGAGCAGTTCTTC. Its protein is CASSQPGQDYNEQFF.

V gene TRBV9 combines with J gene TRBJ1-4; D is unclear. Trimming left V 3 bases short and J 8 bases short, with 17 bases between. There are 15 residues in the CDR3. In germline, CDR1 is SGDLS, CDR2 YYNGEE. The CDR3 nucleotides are TGTGCCAGCAGCGCCGCTTTATCCGGCGACGAAAAACTGTTTTTT. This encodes CASSAALSGDEKLFF.

CDR3 coding DNA: TGTGCCAGCAGTCAGGGACTTCTTGGTTACGAGCAGTACTTC. This translates into CASSQGLLGYEQYF. V and J are TRBV28 and TRBJ2-7; D is possibly TRBD2 (6 bases). Looked up from germline, CDR1 is MDHEN and CDR2 is SYDVKM. The length of the CDR3 is 14 residues. V lost 5 bases and J 4 bases, leaving 15 bases between the germline ends. Full variable domain (outside the CDR3, taken from reference TRBV28 and TRBJ2-7): DVKVTQSSRYLVKRTGEKVFLECVQDMDHENMFWYRQDPGLGLRLIYFSYDVKMKEKGDIPEGYSVSREKKERFSLILESASTNQTSMYLCASSQGLLGYEQYFGPGTRLTVT.

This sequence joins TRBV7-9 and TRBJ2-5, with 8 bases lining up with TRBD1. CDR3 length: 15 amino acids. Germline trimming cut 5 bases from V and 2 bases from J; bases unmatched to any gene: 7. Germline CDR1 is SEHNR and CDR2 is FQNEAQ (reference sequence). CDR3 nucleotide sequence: TGTGCCAGCAGCCCCGGACAGGGCCCACAAGAGACCCAGTACTTC. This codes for CASSPGQGPQETQYF.